The entry that follows covers one TCR beta chain sequence. Treatment indicated: randomized to nivolumab then ipilimumab (arm A) or the reverse (arm B). Sorted cells were live CD3+CD8+, lacking CD19 and CD56, from PBMCs. This CDR3 contains 19 residues. The germline V gene encodes CDR1 SGDLS and CDR2 YYNGEE. Trimming at V came to 4 bases and at J to 0 bases, leaving 16 bases not matched to a gene. Clones were read by immunoSEQ multiplex PCR, and TCRdb kept only the in-frame ones, dropping some. The sample includes around 12,000 clones, roughly four fifths of them seen just once. The data were taken from a study of sequential checkpoint blockade in melanoma.

The chain carries TRBV9 and TRBJ2-3; 8 bases match TRBD1. The sequence derives from a human donor with melanoma. The sample in question was CD8+ T cells sorted from blood (inferred from file names), obtained from a patient given nivolumab and ipilimumab in sequence. This chain's CDR3 is CASSFSEGQGAPSTDTQYF. The DNA for the CDR3 is TGTGCCAGCAGCTTCAGCGAGGGCCAGGGGGCGCCTAGCACAGATACGCAGTATTTT.